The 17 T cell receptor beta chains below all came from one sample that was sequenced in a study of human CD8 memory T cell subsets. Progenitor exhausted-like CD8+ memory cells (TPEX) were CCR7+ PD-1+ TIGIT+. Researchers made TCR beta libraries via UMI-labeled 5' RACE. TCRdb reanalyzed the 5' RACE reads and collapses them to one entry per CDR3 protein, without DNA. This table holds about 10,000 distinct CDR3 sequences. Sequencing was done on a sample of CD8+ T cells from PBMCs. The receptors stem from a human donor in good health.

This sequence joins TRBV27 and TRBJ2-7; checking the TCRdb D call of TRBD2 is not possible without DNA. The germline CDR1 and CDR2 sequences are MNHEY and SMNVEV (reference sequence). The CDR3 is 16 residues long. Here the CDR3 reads CASSFQTAVVSGEQYF.

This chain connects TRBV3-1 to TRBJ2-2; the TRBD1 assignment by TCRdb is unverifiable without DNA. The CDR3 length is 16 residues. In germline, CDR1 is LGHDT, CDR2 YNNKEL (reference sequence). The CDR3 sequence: CASSPPWGALPGELFF.

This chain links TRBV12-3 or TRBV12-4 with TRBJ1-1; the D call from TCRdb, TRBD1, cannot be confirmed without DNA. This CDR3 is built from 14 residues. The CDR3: CASSIAGGWTEAFF.

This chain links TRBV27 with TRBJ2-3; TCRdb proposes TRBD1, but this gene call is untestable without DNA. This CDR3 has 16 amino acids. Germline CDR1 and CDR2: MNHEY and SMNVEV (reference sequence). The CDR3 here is CASSSVTGANTDTQYF.

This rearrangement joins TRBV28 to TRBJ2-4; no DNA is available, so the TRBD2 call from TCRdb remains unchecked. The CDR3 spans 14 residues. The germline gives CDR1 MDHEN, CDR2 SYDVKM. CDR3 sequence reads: CASSSGTSKNIQYF.

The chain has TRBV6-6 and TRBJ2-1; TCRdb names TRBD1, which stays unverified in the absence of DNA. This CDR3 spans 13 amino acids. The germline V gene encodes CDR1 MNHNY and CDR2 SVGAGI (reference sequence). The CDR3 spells CASSYGGSNEQFF.

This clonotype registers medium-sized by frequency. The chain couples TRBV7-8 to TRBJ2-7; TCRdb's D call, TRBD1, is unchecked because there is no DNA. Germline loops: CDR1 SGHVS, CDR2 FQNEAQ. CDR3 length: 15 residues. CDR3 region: CASSIGQGPWDEQYF.

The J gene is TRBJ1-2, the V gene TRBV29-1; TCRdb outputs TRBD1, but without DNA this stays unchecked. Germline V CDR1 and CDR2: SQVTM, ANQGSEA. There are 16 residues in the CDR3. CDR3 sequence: CSVDWGQGTWNYGYTF.

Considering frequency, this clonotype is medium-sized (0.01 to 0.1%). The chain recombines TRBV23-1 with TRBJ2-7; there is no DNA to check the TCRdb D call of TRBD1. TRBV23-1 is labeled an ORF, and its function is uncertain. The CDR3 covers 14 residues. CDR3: CASPWWQGPTEQYF.

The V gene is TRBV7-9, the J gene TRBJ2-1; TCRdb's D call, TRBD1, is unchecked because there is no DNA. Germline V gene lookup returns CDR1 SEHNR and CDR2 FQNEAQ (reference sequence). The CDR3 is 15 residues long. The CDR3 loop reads CASSLVPRAVDEQFF.

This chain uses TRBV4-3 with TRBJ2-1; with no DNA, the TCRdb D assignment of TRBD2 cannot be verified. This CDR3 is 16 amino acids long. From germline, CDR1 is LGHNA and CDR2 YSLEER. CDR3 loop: CASSQDGRSGSNEQFF.

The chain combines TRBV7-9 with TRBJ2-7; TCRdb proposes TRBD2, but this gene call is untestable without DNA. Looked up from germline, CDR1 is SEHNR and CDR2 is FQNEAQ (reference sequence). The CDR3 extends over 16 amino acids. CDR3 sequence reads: CASSPQAGGFSYEQYF.

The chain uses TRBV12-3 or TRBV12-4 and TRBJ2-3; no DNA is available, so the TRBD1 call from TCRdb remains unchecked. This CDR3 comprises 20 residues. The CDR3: CASSPTSGQGAKIDTDTQYF.

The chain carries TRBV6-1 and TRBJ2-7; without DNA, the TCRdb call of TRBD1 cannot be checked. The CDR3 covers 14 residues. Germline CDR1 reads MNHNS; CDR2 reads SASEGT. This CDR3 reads CASTAPDRELEQYF.

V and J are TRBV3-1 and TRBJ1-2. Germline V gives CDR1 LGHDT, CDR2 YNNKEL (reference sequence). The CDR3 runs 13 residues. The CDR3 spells CASSQDNSYGYTF.

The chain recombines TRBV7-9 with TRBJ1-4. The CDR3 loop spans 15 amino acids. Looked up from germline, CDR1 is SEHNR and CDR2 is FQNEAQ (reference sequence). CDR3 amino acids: CASSLAAATNEKLFF. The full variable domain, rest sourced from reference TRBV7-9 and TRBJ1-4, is DTGVSQNPRHKITKRGQNVTFRCDPISEHNRLYWYRQTLGQGPEFLTYFQNEAQLEKSRLLSDRFSAERPKGSFSTLEIQRTEQGDSAMYLCASSLAAATNEKLFFGSGTQLSVL.

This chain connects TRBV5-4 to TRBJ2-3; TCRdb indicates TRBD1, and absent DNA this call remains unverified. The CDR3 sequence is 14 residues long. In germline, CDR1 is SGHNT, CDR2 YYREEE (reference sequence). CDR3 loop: CASSLGDREDTQYF.